The clone carrying this T cell receptor (beta chain) was observed once. This sample was taken from a study of human thymus T cells. CDR1 SGHAT and CDR2 FQNNGV come from the germline V gene. This CDR3 has 17 amino acids. V was shortened by 5 bases and J by 0 bases, with 14 bases between the two germline ends. TCRdb's table, derived via immunoSEQ multiplex PCR, lists solely in-frame clones and lacks some. The data contain roughly 54,000 clones, about 94% of them seen just once; the ten biggest clones take up roughly 5.7%. The V gene is TRBV11-2, the J gene TRBJ2-6, with D perhaps TRBD1 (6 bases). The sequencing input was blood. This TCR came from a boy under two years old with a congenital heart defect but otherwise immunologically healthy. In nucleotides, the CDR3 is TGTGCCAGCAGCCCTATAACAGGGAACTCTGGGGCCAACGTCCTGACTTTC. Amino acids: CASSPITGNSGANVLTF.